These T cell receptor beta chains were read from a single sample in a study of human T cells and chemical hapten exposure. TCRdb re-derived calls from the RACE reads in MiXCR, one entry per CDR3 protein. The data hold some 200,000 distinct CDR3 sequences, with about 31% observed a single time. The sequencing here drew on whole blood, taken in connection with sensitization to the hapten diphenylcyclopropenone (DPC). All receptors come from a woman aged 25 to 45 with alopecia areata. Some clones in this sample may be carry-over from other donors' samples. Both conserved end residues are part of each CDR3.

V,J,CDR3
TRBV4-3,TRBJ2-2,CASSQESRGFSNTGELFF
TRBV4-2,TRBJ2-1,CASSQGLVSYNEQFF
TRBV28,TRBJ2-1,CASSFPTRSNEQFF
TRBV29-1,TRBJ2-1,CSVSQASYNEQFF
TRBV28,TRBJ2-1,CASSLPLTSGNEQFF
TRBV2,TRBJ2-5,CASSYRQETQYF
TRBV29-1,TRBJ2-1,CSVVPTSGGSYNEQFF
TRBV4-3,TRBJ1-1,CASSQEFVGGGFFAEAFF
TRBV7-3,TRBJ2-2,CASKGPTGELFF
TRBV9,TRBJ1-4,CASSVGGRINEKLFF
TRBV6-2/TRBV6-3,TRBJ1-2,CASMNLNYGYTF
TRBV12-3/TRBV12-4,TRBJ2-1,CASSLRRGGSHEQFF
TRBV5-5,TRBJ2-3,CASSLVTGQIRTDTQYF
TRBV7-2,TRBJ2-3,CASSLVRQATDTQYF
TRBV20-1,TRBJ2-3,CSARARRGGFTDTQYF
TRBV6-2/TRBV6-3,TRBJ2-1,CASRLAGGRNEQFF
TRBV5-1,TRBJ2-3,CASSESGRDQDTQYF
TRBV7-9,TRBJ2-4,CASSPQGSKNIQYF
TRBV7-8,TRBJ2-7,CASSLQISYEQYF
TRBV28,TRBJ2-2,CASSLDTRTTGELFF
TRBV30,TRBJ2-2,CAWSVLSTIAGGPNTGELFF
TRBV29-1,TRBJ2-3,CSVWTTLGTDTQYF
TRBV5-1,TRBJ1-6,CASSLAGTVDSPLHF
TRBV29-1,TRBJ1-1,CSVEVSGRGNTEAFF
TRBV25-1,TRBJ1-3,CASSERGDTIYF
TRBV10-3,TRBJ2-7,CAISGLAGASSYEQYF
TRBV5-1,TRBJ1-6,CASSLGQSSPLHF
TRBV2,TRBJ2-7,CATHESVAGGDEQYF
TRBV7-2,TRBJ2-3,CASSLAVASEFAQYF
TRBV6-2/TRBV6-3,TRBJ2-1,CASSSPGTMIYEQFF
TRBV4-3,TRBJ1-2,CASSVVGTAYGYTF
TRBV7-3,TRBJ2-5,CASSFGDQETQYF
TRBV10-2,TRBJ2-7,CASSELGRAYEQYF
TRBV12-3/TRBV12-4,TRBJ2-2,CASRSGRQGHTGELFF
TRBV28,TRBJ2-1,CATSEGLEQFF
TRBV20-1,TRBJ1-5,CSASATRSGGIGPQHF
TRBV29-1,TRBJ2-6,CSVDISGANVLTF
TRBV9,TRBJ2-7,CASSVAGQGPPYEQYF
TRBV28,TRBJ2-5,CASSSSGAGGPQYF
TRBV18,TRBJ1-5,CASSPAYSNQPQHF
TRBV28,TRBJ2-3,CASSSGASPSTDTQYF
TRBV14,TRBJ2-7,CASSQKGRAHEQYF
TRBV10-3,TRBJ1-1,CAISEVRNTEAFF
TRBV15,TRBJ1-4,CATSRDGLLTATNEKLFF
TRBV28,TRBJ1-1,CASSLPPGSVAEAFF
TRBV29-1,TRBJ1-1,CSAESWAPTMNTEAFF
TRBV24-1,TRBJ2-1,CATSDSGGGEQFF
TRBV29-1,TRBJ2-6,CSVHSRVSGANVLTF
TRBV28,TRBJ1-2,CASSPQGDRYNYGYTF
TRBV28,TRBJ2-3,CASSPNSALTDTQYF
TRBV6-5,TRBJ2-7,CASSYSTQTSHYEQYF
TRBV28,TRBJ1-6,CASIGTINSPLHF
TRBV7-2,TRBJ2-7,CASSLVDAQYF
TRBV12-3/TRBV12-4,TRBJ2-1,CASTPWGTGSYNEQFF
TRBV4-1,TRBJ2-7,CASSQRPGQAAYEQYF
TRBV5-1,TRBJ1-2,CASSSPGVPGYTF